These 6 T cell receptor beta chains were all obtained from the same sample, sequenced in a study of cytomegalovirus exposure and HLA in healthy donors. The PCR ran on 60 Vbeta and 13 Jbeta primers. Assay: immunoSEQ multiplex PCR; the TCRdb copy retains only in-frame clones and omits some. Seen here are about 200,000 clones, 75% to 90% observed once, and the top ten hold around 0.31%. Sequencing used PBMCs. Receptor source: a woman aged 25 to 39 in good health and CMV-seronegative.

This clone was detected only a few times. V usage is TRBV5-5 and J usage is TRBJ2-1, with a weak D call TRBD1 (6 bases). V lost 4 bases and J lost 4, with 12 bases in between. This CDR3 region has 14 residues. Germline values: CDR1 SGHKS, CDR2 YYEKEE (reference sequence). The CDR3 is CASSHAQGYNEQFF. Here the CDR3 DNA reads TGTGCCAGCAGCCACGCACAGGGTTACAATGAGCAGTTCTTC. The full variable domain, completed using reference TRBV5-5 and TRBJ2-1, is DAGVTQSPTHLIKTRGQQVTLRCSPISGHKSVSWYQQVLGQGPQFIFQYYEKEERGRGNFPDRFSARQFPNYSSELNVNALLLGDSALYLCASSHAQGYNEQFFGPGTRLTVL.

This chain links TRBV5-8 with TRBJ1-1; unclear D gene. CDR1 SGHTS and CDR2 YDEGEE come from the germline V gene. The ends were cut back, 5 bases at V and 2 bases at J, with 13 bases in the middle. This CDR3 contains 14 residues. CDR3 sequence reads: CASSYQRVNTEAFF. In DNA form, the CDR3 reads TGTGCCAGCAGTTACCAGAGGGTTAACACTGAAGCTTTCTTT. The full variable domain, its missing parts supplied by reference TRBV5-8 and TRBJ1-1, is EAGVTQSPTHLIKTRGQQATLRCSPISGHTSVYWYQQALGLGLQFLLWYDEGEERNRGNFPPRFSGRQFPNYSSELNVNALELEDSALYLCASSYQRVNTEAFFGQGTRLTVV.

The CDR3: CATSNSLFGDRLFF. CDR3 DNA sequence: TGTGCCACCAGCAACTCACTATTTGGGGACAGGCTGTTCTTC. The V call is TRBV15, the J call TRBJ2-1, with 8 bases identical to TRBD1. The trim removed 4 bases at V and 15 bases at J, leaving 14 bases unmatched. Germline CDR1 is LNHNV and CDR2 is YYDKDF (reference sequence). The CDR3 covers 14 residues.

This chain joins TRBV15 and TRBJ2-1, with 9 bases lining up with TRBD2. With 1 base clipped from V and 7 bases from J, the junction kept 8 bases outside the gene matches. Germline-derived CDR1 and CDR2 are LNHNV and YYDKDF (reference sequence). The CDR3 contains 16 residues. CDR3 DNA sequence: TGTGCCACCAGCAGAGGGCGGGAGGGCCTTTTTAATGAGCAGTTCTTC. As protein: CATSRGREGLFNEQFF.

The chain joins TRBV28 to TRBJ1-1; maybe TRBD1 (6 bases). The germline CDR1 and CDR2 sequences are MDHEN and SYDVKM. V lost 3 bases to trimming and J lost 5 bases, with 10 bases between them. The CDR3 sequence is 13 residues long. This CDR3 is CASSLQGQTEAFF. CDR3 in DNA: TGTGCCAGCAGTTTGCAGGGGCAGACTGAAGCTTTCTTT.

The chain has TRBV15 and TRBJ1-2; D not resolved. The CDR3 has 13 amino acids. V was clipped by 0 bases and J by 4 bases, with 6 bases between them. From germline, CDR1 is LNHNV and CDR2 YYDKDF (reference sequence). CDR3 residues: CATSRDSGYGYTF. CDR3 in DNA: TGTGCCACCAGCAGAGATTCAGGCTATGGCTACACCTTC.